Following are 31 T cell receptor beta chains from one sample sequenced in a study of shared clonotypes between healthy human individuals (dated by TCRdb to between 2020 and 2021). Library method: the immunoSEQ multiplex PCR assay. The immuneACCESS repertoire file appears here via TCRdb, limited to in-frame rearrangements. These files lack a portion of the clones; in checked studies, under half of the deficit traces to unresolved V genes, and the cause of the others is not known. The sample profile shows 2 million to 2.5 million clones; around 90% of them were found once. The ten largest clones take up about 0.36% of the sample. The sample comprised naive CD4+ T cells from PBMCs. Interpreted using the paper, the cell subset or site label stands for: CD45RA+ positively selected. These receptors came from a man aged 18 to 35 in good health. Some clones in this sample may be carry-over from other donors' samples.

About this clone itself: Other DNA sequences of this sample code for an identical CDR3. CDR3 protein: CASSFDRGSYEQYF. The CDR3 DNA sequence: TGTGCCAGCAGCTTTGACAGGGGGAGCTACGAGCAGTACTTC. V and J are TRBV7-2 and TRBJ2-7; 9 bases are a match to TRBD1. Germline lookup yields CDR1 SGHTA and CDR2 FQGNSA. The CDR3 loop spans 14 amino acids. V gave up 3 bases and J gave up 3 bases; unmatched junction bases: 3.

The CDR3 loop reads CASSLSPPQETQYF. The CDR3 region has the DNA TGTGCCAGCAGTTTATCCCCCCCACAAGAGACCCAGTACTTC. The genes are TRBV28 and TRBJ2-5; the D is unclear. V was cut by 1 base and J by 2 bases, with 8 bases left in between. Germline CDR1 reads MDHEN; CDR2 reads SYDVKM. This CDR3 spans 14 amino acids. The full variable domain, its missing parts supplied by reference TRBV28 and TRBJ2-5, is DVKVTQSSRYLVKRTGEKVFLECVQDMDHENMFWYRQDPGLGLRLIYFSYDVKMKEKGDIPEGYSVSREKKERFSLILESASTNQTSMYLCASSLSPPQETQYFGPGTRLLVL.

The chain carries TRBV15 and TRBJ2-7; 11 bases are a match to TRBD2. The CDR3 is 17 amino acids. V was clipped by 3 bases and J by 6 bases; unmatched bases: 13. Per germline, CDR1 LNHNV and CDR2 YYDKDF (reference sequence). As DNA, the CDR3 is TGTGCCACCAGCAGCCACTTTAGCGGGAGGGCCTTGGGCGAGCAGTACTTC. Its protein is CATSSHFSGRALGEQYF. The full variable domain, completed using reference TRBV15 and TRBJ2-7, is DAMVIQNPRYQVTQFGKPVTLSCSQTLNHNVMYWYQQKSSQAPKLLFHYYDKDFNNEADTPDNFQSRRPNTSFCFLDIRSPGLGDTAMYLCATSSHFSGRALGEQYFGPGTRLTVT.

The chain employs TRBV9 and TRBJ2-5; 8 bases match TRBD2. The V segment lost 4 bases and the J segment 4 bases; nucleotides outside the gene matches: 9. Germline-derived CDR1 and CDR2 are SGDLS and YYNGEE. The CDR3 runs to 15 residues. The CDR3 here is CASSKRAGGGETQYF. The CDR3 nucleotides read TGTGCCAGCAGCAAGAGGGCGGGAGGAGGAGAGACCCAGTACTTC.

The J gene is TRBJ1-3, the V gene TRBV9; D call uncertain. CDR1 and CDR2 (germline): SGDLS, YYNGEE. The CDR3 runs 15 residues. Deletions cut 0 bases from V and 3 bases from J, with 10 bases between. The CDR3 bases are TGTGCCAGCAGCGTAGGTTCCGGCAATGGAAACACCATATATTTT. This translates into CASSVGSGNGNTIYF.

This chain connects TRBV28 to TRBJ1-2; the D gene is possibly TRBD1 (6 bases). Germline lookup yields CDR1 MDHEN and CDR2 SYDVKM. The V gene lost 8 bases and the J gene lost 7 bases, with 20 bases spanning the gap. The CDR3 runs 14 residues. The CDR3 DNA reads as TGTGCCAGCGGGGGGGCATACGAAGAAGGTGGCTACACCTTC. It codes for CASGGAYEEGGYTF.

V is TRBV28 and J is TRBJ1-2; D perhaps matches TRBD1 (5 bases). Germline assignment: CDR1 MDHEN and CDR2 SYDVKM. Trimming removed 3 bases from V and 0 bases from J, with 14 bases in between. This CDR3 is built from 16 residues. The CDR3 reads CASSFSSGLTNYGYTF. The CDR3 DNA is TGTGCCAGCAGTTTCTCCTCAGGGCTAACTAACTATGGCTACACCTTC.

The rearrangement joins TRBV10-3 to TRBJ1-1; D unresolved. The germline gives CDR1 ENHRY, CDR2 SYGVKD. V lost 4 bases and J 1 base, leaving 13 bases between the germline ends. The CDR3 totals 15 residues. This CDR3 reads CAISGRPAENTEAFF. The CDR3 nucleotides read TGTGCCATCAGTGGTCGGCCGGCGGAGAACACTGAAGCTTTCTTT.

The rearrangement joins TRBV5-4 to TRBJ1-2, with D possibly being TRBD1 (5 bases). This CDR3 spans 12 amino acids. CDR1 is SGHNT, CDR2 YYREEE, per germline (reference sequence). V was shortened by 5 bases and J by 6 bases, with 11 bases between the two germline ends. The chain's CDR3 is CASSITGDGYTF. In DNA, the CDR3 is TGTGCCAGCAGTATAACAGGAGATGGCTACACCTTC.

The CDR3 DNA sequence: TGCGCCAGCAGCAGAGCGGGAGGGATAGATACGCAGTATTTT. Protein: CASSRAGGIDTQYF. The chain employs TRBV5-1 and TRBJ2-3, with 10 bases fitting TRBD2. The V segment lost 4 bases and the J segment 5 bases; nucleotides outside the gene matches: 4. Germline assignment: CDR1 SGHRS and CDR2 YFSETQ. The CDR3 runs 14 residues.

The chain couples TRBV4-3 to TRBJ2-2, with D unclear. This CDR3 is built from 15 residues. The V gene lost 0 bases and the J gene lost 1 base, with 6 bases spanning the gap. The germline gives CDR1 LGHNA, CDR2 YSLEER. The CDR3 coding sequence is TGCGCCAGCAGCCAAGACGAGTGGAACACCGGGGAGCTGTTTTTT. Translated: CASSQDEWNTGELFF.

This chain connects TRBV5-1 to TRBJ2-3, with D unclear. CDR3 length: 14 residues. The germline V and J ends were trimmed by 6 bases and 0 bases, with 11 bases remaining between them. In germline, CDR1 is SGHRS, CDR2 YFSETQ. The CDR3 DNA reads TGCGCCAGCATGGTTCCGTCTAGCACAGATACGCAGTATTTT. This sequence encodes CASMVPSSTDTQYF.

The gene calls are TRBV4-3 and TRBJ1-2; D remains unclear. V was clipped by 0 bases and J by 7 bases, with 18 bases between them. Germline V lookup: CDR1 LGHNA, CDR2 YSLEER. This CDR3 is built from 16 residues. The CDR3 DNA reads TGCGCCAGCAGCCAAGATGGCGGAGGGTACCTCTCTGGCTACACCTTC. This sequence encodes CASSQDGGGYLSGYTF.

This clone was picked up one time. The V and J genes are TRBV2 and TRBJ2-5, with TRBD2 as a possible D gene (7 bases). Trimming left V 7 bases short and J 7 bases short, with 13 bases between. The CDR3 runs to 12 residues. Germline CDR1 is SNHLY and CDR2 is FYNNEI. The CDR3 region is CASNGEGVTQYF. The CDR3 DNA is TGTGCCAGCAACGGGGAGGGGGTGACCCAGTACTTC.

The V call is TRBV28, the J call TRBJ1-2, with D tentatively TRBD1 (6 bases). Germline loops: CDR1 MDHEN, CDR2 SYDVKM. V was cut by 6 bases and J by 10 bases, with 12 bases left in between. CDR3 length equals 11 residues. This chain's CDR3 is CASSLRDTYTF. CDR3 coding DNA: TGTGCCAGCAGCCTCCGGGACACCTACACCTTC.

V usage is TRBV4-2 and J usage is TRBJ1-4; TRBD1 aligns across 9 bases. Germline assignment: CDR1 LGHNA and CDR2 YNFKEQ. The junction had 5 bases not matched to a gene; V was cut back by 1 base and J by 8 bases. The CDR3 sequence is 15 residues long. For the CDR3, the DNA is TGTGCCAGCAGCCAAGGAGGACAGGGGAACGAAAAACTGTTTTTT. This encodes CASSQGGQGNEKLFF.

The rearrangement uses TRBV5-1 and TRBJ1-1, with a tentative D call TRBD1 (6 bases). The germline V gene has CDR1 SGHRS and CDR2 YFSETQ. The CDR3 loop spans 13 amino acids. The V end was cut by 5 bases, the J end by 1 base, with 9 bases between. CDR3 sequence: CASSGGPNTEAFF. The CDR3 DNA is TGCGCCAGCAGTGGGGGGCCGAACACTGAAGCTTTCTTT.

This chain joins TRBV28 and TRBJ2-1; D is possibly TRBD2 (5 bases). The V end was cut by 6 bases, the J end by 6 bases, with 12 bases between. Looked up from germline, CDR1 is MDHEN and CDR2 is SYDVKM. The CDR3 consists of 13 residues. The CDR3 region is CASRPSRGNEQFF. For the CDR3, the DNA is TGTGCCAGCAGGCCTTCTCGGGGCAATGAGCAGTTCTTC.

The V call is TRBV28, the J call TRBJ1-4; the match to TRBD1 covers 9 bases. With V trimmed by 7 bases and J by 3 bases, 6 bases remained unmatched. From germline, CDR1 is MDHEN and CDR2 SYDVKM. The CDR3 has 15 amino acids. This chain's CDR3 is CASMTGGRSNEKLFF. CDR3 DNA sequence: TGTGCCAGCATGACAGGGGGGCGATCTAATGAAAAACTGTTTTTT.

The chain couples TRBV5-6 to TRBJ1-6; unclear D gene. CDR3 size: 16 residues. The germline V gene has CDR1 SGHDT and CDR2 YYEEEE. Trimming cost V 4 bases and J 0 bases, with 11 bases left between them. CDR3 DNA sequence: TGTGCCAGCAGCAACTTTGGGAGCTCCTATAATTCACCCCTCCACTTT. Translated, it gives CASSNFGSSYNSPLHF.

CDR3 coding DNA: TGTGCCAGCTTTCTCACGCCAGCGGGAGGAGGAGAGACCCAGTACTTC. It is translated as CASFLTPAGGGETQYF. The gene calls are TRBV2 and TRBJ2-5; 9 positions agree with TRBD2. The length of the CDR3 is 16 residues. Germline trimming cut 8 bases from V and 4 bases from J; bases unmatched to any gene: 14. From germline, CDR1 is SNHLY and CDR2 FYNNEI.

The J gene is TRBJ2-5, the V gene TRBV7-3; possibly TRBD1 or TRBD2 for D (5 bases each). Looked up from germline, CDR1 is SGHTA and CDR2 is FQGTGA. Trimming stripped 5 bases from V and 5 bases from J, with 12 bases between. The CDR3 extends over 13 amino acids. CDR3 nucleotides: TGTGCCAGCAGCCTCGAGGGGCACGAGACCCAGTACTTC. This codes for CASSLEGHETQYF.

This clone was recorded a few times. The genes are TRBV6-5 and TRBJ1-3, with a weak D call TRBD1 (6 bases). The CDR3 length is 15 residues. Germline values: CDR1 MNHEY, CDR2 SVGAGI. Trimming cost V 6 bases and J 0 bases, with 12 bases left between them. The CDR3 bases are TGTGCCAGCAGCTCAGGACAGCTCTCTGGAAACACCATATATTTT. Amino acid sequence: CASSSGQLSGNTIYF.

This clone was seen just once. The rearrangement uses TRBV28 and TRBJ2-6; D is unclear. Between the trimmed V and J ends, which lost 3 bases and 0 bases, there was a span of 6 bases. This CDR3 is built from 15 residues. In germline, CDR1 is MDHEN, CDR2 SYDVKM. The chain's CDR3 is CASSFLSSGANVLTF. In DNA form, the CDR3 reads TGTGCCAGCAGTTTCCTCAGCTCTGGGGCCAACGTCCTGACTTTC.

CDR3 DNA sequence: TGTGCCAGCAGAACAGGGGCCCCTGGAAACACCATATATTTT. It codes for CASRTGAPGNTIYF. The rearrangement joins TRBV6-5 to TRBJ1-3; 7 bases fit TRBD1. V trimming: 6 bases; J trimming: 2 bases; junction bases outside the gene matches: 4. This CDR3 has 14 amino acids. CDR1 is MNHEY, CDR2 SVGAGI, per germline.

This chain uses TRBV5-1 with TRBJ2-1; 16 bases are shared with TRBD2. Germline trimming cut 4 bases from V and 7 bases from J; bases unmatched to any gene: 8. Germline CDR1 SGHRS, CDR2 YFSETQ. The CDR3 covers 17 residues. Written as DNA, the CDR3 is TGCGCCAGCAGCCCCCCGGGACTAGCGGGAGGGCCTAATGAGCAGTTCTTC. This codes for CASSPPGLAGGPNEQFF.

The V call is TRBV5-1, the J call TRBJ1-5; D possibly corresponds to TRBD1 (5 bases). The V end was cut by 4 bases, the J end by 4 bases, with 15 bases between. Germline V gene sequence: CDR1 SGHRS, CDR2 YFSETQ. The CDR3 loop spans 15 amino acids. The CDR3 protein is CASSPLRRGNQPQHF. DNA of the CDR3: TGCGCCAGCAGCCCACTGAGGAGGGGAAATCAGCCCCAGCATTTT.

The table lists this clone with a count of one. J is TRBJ2-2 and V is TRBV18, with D perhaps TRBD1 (6 bases). The CDR3 contains 15 residues. Germline V gene data show CDR1 as KGHSH and CDR2 as LQKENI. V dropped 1 base and J dropped 3 bases, with 9 bases sitting between them. CDR3 in DNA: TGTGCCAGCTCACCACGCCGGACAGACACCGGGGAGCTGTTTTTT. Translation: CASSPRRTDTGELFF.

This rearrangement joins TRBV11-1 to TRBJ2-5, with 8 bases aligning to TRBD1. The DNA end is a closer match to TRBJ2-7, so the J assignment may be wrong. Germline values: CDR1 SGHAT, CDR2 FQDESV (reference sequence). The CDR3 is made up of 14 amino acids. The chain's CDR3 is CASSPGTGGNEQYF. CDR3 DNA sequence: TGTGCCAGCAGCCCCGGGACAGGCGGTAACGAGCAGTACTTC.

The chain has TRBV28 and TRBJ2-3; either TRBD1 or TRBD2 may supply D (5 bases each). Trimming removed 6 bases at V and 0 bases at J, with 19 bases between. This CDR3 is built from 17 residues. Germline-derived CDR1 and CDR2 are MDHEN and SYDVKM. The chain's CDR3 is CASSPTVSGHSTDTQYF. In nucleotides, the CDR3 is TGTGCCAGCAGCCCCACTGTCAGCGGACACAGCACAGATACGCAGTATTTT.

The sample holds one count of this clone. The chain is built from TRBV10-2 and TRBJ2-2; no definite D call. This CDR3 has 16 amino acids. Trimming shortened V by 8 bases and J by 0 bases, and 16 bases separated the two germline ends. The germline CDR1 and CDR2 sequences are WSHSY and SAAADI. In nucleotides, the CDR3 is TGCGCCAGCGGAAAAACAGAGTTCGCGAACACCGGGGAGCTGTTTTTT. This gives the protein CASGKTEFANTGELFF.